Each of the 19 T cell receptor beta chains below was sequenced from the same sample in a study of cytomegalovirus exposure and HLA in healthy donors. TCRdb keeps only in-frame clones here, not all; method: immunoSEQ multiplex PCR. This table holds 220,000 or so clones, around nine tenths found once. The sample was PBMCs. The receptors come from a woman under 30 in good health and CMV-seronegative.

The chain uses TRBV6-5 and TRBJ2-7; 8 bases match TRBD2. With V trimmed by 2 bases and J by 2 bases, 2 bases remained unmatched. The CDR3 runs to 14 residues. Germline assignment: CDR1 MNHEY and CDR2 SVGAGI. The CDR3 DNA reads as TGTGCCAGCAGTTACGCAGCGGGAGCCTACGAGCAGTACTTC. This codes for CASSYAAGAYEQYF.

V and J are TRBV7-6 and TRBJ1-1, with unresolved D. Trimming shortened V by 2 bases and J by 4 bases, and 14 bases separated the two germline ends. CDR1 SGHVS and CDR2 FNYEAQ come from the germline V gene. This CDR3 region has 15 residues. The CDR3 region is CASSLNFREFTEAFF. The CDR3 DNA is TGTGCCAGCAGCTTAAATTTTCGGGAGTTCACTGAAGCTTTCTTT.

The chain joins TRBV7-2 to TRBJ1-6; the match to TRBD1 covers 8 bases. This CDR3 has 16 amino acids. CDR1 is SGHTA, CDR2 FQGNSA, per germline. J was trimmed by 10 bases and V by 5 bases; bases with no gene match: 13. CDR3 residues: CASSVETGAAESPLHF. CDR3 in DNA: TGTGCCAGCAGCGTAGAGACAGGGGCCGCCGAGTCACCCCTCCACTTT.

V is TRBV7-7 and J is TRBJ2-2; D unresolved. CDR1 is SSHAT, CDR2 FNYEAQ, per germline (reference sequence). The CDR3 totals 15 residues. Trimming pared 0 bases from V and 8 bases from J, leaving 13 bases between. The CDR3, as DNA: TGTGCCAGCAGCTTAGCGAATACCCCGAGGGGGGAGCTGTTTTTT. Residues: CASSLANTPRGELFF.

This chain links TRBV18 with TRBJ1-2, with 10 bases aligning to TRBD1. Germline V gives CDR1 KGHSH, CDR2 LQKENI. The CDR3 spans 18 residues. Germline trimming cut 1 base from V and 4 bases from J; bases unmatched to any gene: 12. The CDR3, as DNA: TGTGCCAGCTCACCACTTATCCGGGACAGGGGAAATGGCTATGGCTACACCTTC. Protein product: CASSPLIRDRGNGYGYTF.

The chain is built from TRBV6-6 and TRBJ1-1, with 10 bases fitting TRBD1. With V trimmed by 2 bases and J by 7 bases, 4 bases remained unmatched. This CDR3 spans 14 amino acids. Germline V gives CDR1 MNHNY, CDR2 SVGAGI (reference sequence). The CDR3 coding sequence is TGTGCCAGCAGTTACCGGACAGGGGGGAGTGAAGCTTTCTTT. It translates to CASSYRTGGSEAFF.

The gene calls are TRBV25-1 and TRBJ1-1; maybe TRBD1 (6 bases). Trimming shortened V by 8 bases and J by 11 bases, and 21 bases separated the two germline ends. Germline CDR1 reads MGHDK; CDR2 reads SYGVNS. The CDR3 sequence is 13 residues long. The CDR3 DNA reads as TGTGCCAGCCAAGGGGGAGGGGACACCGTGGCTTTCTTT. Its translation is CASQGGGDTVAFF.

J is TRBJ1-4 and V is TRBV6-5, with 7 bases lining up with TRBD1. The CDR3 is 14 amino acids. Trimming at V came to 4 bases and at J to 11 bases, leaving 10 bases not matched to a gene. Germline-derived CDR1 and CDR2 are MNHEY and SVGAGI. The DNA of the CDR3 is TGTGCCAGCAGTTCAGGACAGGAGCTTGGTAAACTGTTTTTT. It specifies CASSSGQELGKLFF.

The chain employs TRBV7-9 and TRBJ1-1; TRBD1 matches 8 bases. V trimming: 5 bases; J trimming: 5 bases; junction bases outside the gene matches: 10. The CDR3 runs to 15 residues. Per the germline V gene, CDR1 is SEHNR and CDR2 is FQNEAQ (reference sequence). DNA of the CDR3: TGTGCCAGCAGCCGTCCTATACAGGGGGATACTGAAGCTTTCTTT. It translates to CASSRPIQGDTEAFF.

CDR3 protein: CASSLRRSYEQYF. Here the CDR3 DNA reads TGCGCCAGCAGCTTGCGTCGCTCCTACGAGCAGTACTTC. The rearrangement joins TRBV5-1 to TRBJ2-7, with unresolved D. Germline CDR1 and CDR2: SGHRS and YFSETQ. The V end lost 1 base, the J end lost 0 bases, and 5 bases lay between the germline ends. The CDR3 contains 13 residues.

J is TRBJ2-5 and V is TRBV11-1; 8 bases agree with TRBD1. The CDR3 spans 13 residues. Per germline, CDR1 SGHAT and CDR2 FQDESV (reference sequence). Trimming removed 8 bases from V and 4 bases from J; junction bases left unmatched: 6. In DNA, the CDR3 is TGTGCCAGCTGCGGACAGGGACGAGAGACCCAGTACTTC. This sequence encodes CASCGQGRETQYF.

The CDR3 nucleotides read TGCGCCAGCCGACGGGATATCACAGATACGCAGTATTTT. It is translated as CASRRDITDTQYF. The chain couples TRBV5-1 to TRBJ2-3; weak D call: TRBD2 (5 bases). With 7 bases removed from V and 2 bases from J, the gap between germline ends came to 11 bases. Germline assignment: CDR1 SGHRS and CDR2 YFSETQ. The CDR3 spans 13 residues.

V and J are TRBV4-1 and TRBJ1-2; D is perhaps TRBD1 (5 bases). The V gene's germline CDR1 is MGHRA and CDR2 YSYEKL. CDR3 size: 16 residues. Deletions cut 1 base from V and 1 base from J, with 13 bases between. The CDR3 protein is CASSQGAGPINYGYTF. CDR3 bases: TGCGCCAGCAGCCAAGGGGCAGGGCCCATTAACTATGGCTACACCTTC.

The chain is built from TRBV29-1 and TRBJ2-1; TRBD1 aligns across 7 bases. The length of the CDR3 is 13 residues. V lost 4 bases and J lost 4; bases outside the gene matches: 4. Germline CDR1 is SQVTM and CDR2 is ANQGSEA. The CDR3 is CSVAGGLYNEQFF. In nucleotides, the CDR3 is TGCAGCGTTGCAGGGGGATTGTACAATGAGCAGTTCTTC.

This clone was recorded only once. This sequence joins TRBV27 and TRBJ1-4, with TRBD1 identical over 7 bases. The germline gives CDR1 MNHEY, CDR2 SMNVEV (reference sequence). CDR3 length equals 15 residues. Trimming removed 5 bases from V and 4 bases from J; junction bases left unmatched: 7. Here the CDR3 DNA reads TGTGCCAGCAGTCCCGGGGACAGTGTTAATGAAAAACTGTTTTTT. It codes for CASSPGDSVNEKLFF.

This sequence joins TRBV19 and TRBJ2-7; D remains unclear. Germline V lookup: CDR1 LNHDA, CDR2 SQIVND (reference sequence). The CDR3 extends over 13 amino acids. With 5 bases removed from V and 5 bases from J, the gap between germline ends came to 13 bases. CDR3 in DNA: TGTGCCAGTAGTCCGTCGTGGGCCCACGAGCAGTACTTC. Residues: CASSPSWAHEQYF. The whole variable domain, filled in from reference TRBV19 and TRBJ2-7, reads DGGITQSPKYLFRKEGQNVTLSCEQNLNHDAMYWYRQDPGQGLRLIYYSQIVNDFQKGDIAEGYSVSREKKESFPLTVTSAQKNPTAFYLCASSPSWAHEQYFGPGTRLTVT.

The CDR3 nucleotides read TGTGCCTGGAGTTTTACAGGGTCTGGAAACACCATATATTTT. It specifies CAWSFTGSGNTIYF. This chain connects TRBV30 to TRBJ1-3; maybe TRBD1 (6 bases). The germline CDR1 and CDR2 sequences are GTSNPN and SVGIG (reference sequence). This CDR3 has 14 residues. Trimming took 2 bases from V and 1 from J, leaving 9 bases between them.

The V and J genes are TRBV7-8 and TRBJ2-7; TRBD1 matches 9 bases. CDR1 and CDR2 from the germline V gene are SGHVS and FQNEAQ. With 0 bases clipped from V and 1 base from J, the junction kept 4 bases outside the gene matches. This CDR3 is 16 amino acids long. The CDR3 loop is CASSLAGTGTSYEQYF. DNA of the CDR3: TGTGCCAGCAGCTTAGCCGGGACAGGGACTTCCTACGAGCAGTACTTC. Supplemented by reference TRBV7-8 and TRBJ2-7, the full variable domain reads GAGVSQSPRYKVAKRGQDVALRCDPISGHVSLFWYQQALGQGPEFLTYFQNEAQLDKSGLPSDRFFAERPEGSVSTLKIQRTQQEDSAVYLCASSLAGTGTSYEQYFGPGTRLTVT.

This clone was seen only once. The rearrangement uses TRBV6-1 and TRBJ2-7; a weak D match, TRBD1 (6 bases). The length of the CDR3 is 15 residues. The V gene lost 5 bases and the J gene lost 1 base, with 15 bases spanning the gap. Germline V gene lookup returns CDR1 MNHNS and CDR2 SASEGT. The DNA of the CDR3 is TGTGCCAGCAGTTTCCACTGGACAGCTTCCTACGAGCAGTACTTC. Translating gives CASSFHWTASYEQYF.